This T cell receptor (beta chain) was profiled in a study of blood T cell repertoires in COVID-19. The CDR3 is 16 amino acids. Germline CDR1 and CDR2: SEHNR and FQNEAQ (reference sequence). V shed 5 bases and J shed 0 bases, with 14 bases lying between them. Assay used: immunoSEQ multiplex PCR; TCRdb lists only in-frame clones, some missing. The profile shows roughly 300,000 clones, 85% to 90% of them singletons. The TCR was taken from a man aged 25-45 years who had recovered from COVID-19. The material sequenced was PBMCs or T cells enriched from blood (not recorded which). The chain links TRBV7-9 to TRBJ1-3, with D possibly matching TRBD1 (5 bases). The CDR3, as DNA: TGTGCCAGCAGCCCCCGGGGGGGATTCTCTGGAAACACCATATATTTT. Residues: CASSPRGGFSGNTIYF. The whole variable domain, filled in from reference TRBV7-9 and TRBJ1-3, reads DTGVSQNPRHKITKRGQNVTFRCDPISEHNRLYWYRQTLGQGPEFLTYFQNEAQLEKSRLLSDRFSAERPKGSFSTLEIQRTEQGDSAMYLCASSPRGGFSGNTIYFGEGSWLTVV.